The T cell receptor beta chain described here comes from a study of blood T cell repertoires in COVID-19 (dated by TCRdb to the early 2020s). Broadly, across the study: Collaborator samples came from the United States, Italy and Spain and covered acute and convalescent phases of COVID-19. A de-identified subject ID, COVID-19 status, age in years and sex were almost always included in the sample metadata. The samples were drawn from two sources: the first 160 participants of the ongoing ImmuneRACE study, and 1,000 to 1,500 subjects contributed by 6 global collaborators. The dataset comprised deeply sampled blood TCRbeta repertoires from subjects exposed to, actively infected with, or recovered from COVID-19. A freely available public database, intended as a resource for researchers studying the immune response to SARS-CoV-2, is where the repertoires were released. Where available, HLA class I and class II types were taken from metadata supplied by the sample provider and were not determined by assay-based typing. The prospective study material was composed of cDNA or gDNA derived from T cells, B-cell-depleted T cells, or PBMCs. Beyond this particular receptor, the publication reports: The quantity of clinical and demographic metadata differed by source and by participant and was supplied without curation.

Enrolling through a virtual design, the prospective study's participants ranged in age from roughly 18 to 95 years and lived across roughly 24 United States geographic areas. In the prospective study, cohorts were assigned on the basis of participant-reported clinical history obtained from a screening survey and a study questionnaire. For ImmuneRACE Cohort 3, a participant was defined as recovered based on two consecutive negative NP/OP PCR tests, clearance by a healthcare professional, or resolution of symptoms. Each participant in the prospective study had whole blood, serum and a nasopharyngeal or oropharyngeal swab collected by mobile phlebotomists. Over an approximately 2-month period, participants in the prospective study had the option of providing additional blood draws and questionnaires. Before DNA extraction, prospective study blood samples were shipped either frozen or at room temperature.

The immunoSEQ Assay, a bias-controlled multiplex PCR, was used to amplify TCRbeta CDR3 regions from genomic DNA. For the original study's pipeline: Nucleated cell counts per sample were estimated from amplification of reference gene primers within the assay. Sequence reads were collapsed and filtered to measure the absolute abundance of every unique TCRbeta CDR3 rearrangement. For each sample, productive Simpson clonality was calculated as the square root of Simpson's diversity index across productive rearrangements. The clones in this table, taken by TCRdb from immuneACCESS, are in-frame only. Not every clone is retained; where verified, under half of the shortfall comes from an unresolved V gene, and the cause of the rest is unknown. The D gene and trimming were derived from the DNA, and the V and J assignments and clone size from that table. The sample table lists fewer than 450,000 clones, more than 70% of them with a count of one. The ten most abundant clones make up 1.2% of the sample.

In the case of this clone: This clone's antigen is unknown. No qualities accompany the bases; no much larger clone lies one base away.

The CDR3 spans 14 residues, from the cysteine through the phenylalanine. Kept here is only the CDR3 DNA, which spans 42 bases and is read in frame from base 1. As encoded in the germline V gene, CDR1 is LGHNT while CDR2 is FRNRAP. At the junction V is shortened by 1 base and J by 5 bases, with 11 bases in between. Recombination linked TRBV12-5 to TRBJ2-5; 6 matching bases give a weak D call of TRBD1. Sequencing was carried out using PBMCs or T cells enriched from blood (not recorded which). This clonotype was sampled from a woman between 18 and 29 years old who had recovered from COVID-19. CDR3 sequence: CASGLEGVGETQYF. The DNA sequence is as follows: TGTGCTAGTGGTTTGGAGGGGGTGGGGGAGACCCAGTACTTC.